The clone carrying this TCR beta chain was recorded many times. Its antigen is not identified. Molecular barcoded adaptors covering alpha/delta and beta/gamma chains were used on around 370 ng RNA. MiXCR, applied by TCRdb to the reads, yields one record per CDR3 protein. This sample has approximately 58,000 distinct CDR3 sequences, with roughly an eighth found just once. This record belongs to a study of read filtering for tumor transcriptome and immune sequencing. Looking at the study overall: Fewer than ten patients were R-ISS I, 16 were R-ISS II, roughly 7 were R-ISS III. Study observations and caveats: Single-read clonotypes: approximately 87% of IR-seq clonotypes (roughly 3.5% of reads), about 75% of RNA-seq clonotypes (less than 50% of reads).

There are 17 residues in the CDR3. Germline V CDR1 and CDR2: SQVTM, ANQGSEA. Trimming at V came to 1 base and at J to 3 bases, leaving 8 bases not matched to a gene. V is TRBV29-1 and J is TRBJ2-2; 10 bases match TRBD1. The sample taken for sequencing was a population of CD138-negative cells sorted from bone marrow. The clonotype was recovered from a donor at least 40 years old with multiple myeloma. CDR3 DNA sequence: TGCAGCGTTGAAGCCGTAACCGGGACAGGGGACACCGGGGAGCTGTTTTTT. Encoded protein: CSVEAVTGTGDTGELFF.